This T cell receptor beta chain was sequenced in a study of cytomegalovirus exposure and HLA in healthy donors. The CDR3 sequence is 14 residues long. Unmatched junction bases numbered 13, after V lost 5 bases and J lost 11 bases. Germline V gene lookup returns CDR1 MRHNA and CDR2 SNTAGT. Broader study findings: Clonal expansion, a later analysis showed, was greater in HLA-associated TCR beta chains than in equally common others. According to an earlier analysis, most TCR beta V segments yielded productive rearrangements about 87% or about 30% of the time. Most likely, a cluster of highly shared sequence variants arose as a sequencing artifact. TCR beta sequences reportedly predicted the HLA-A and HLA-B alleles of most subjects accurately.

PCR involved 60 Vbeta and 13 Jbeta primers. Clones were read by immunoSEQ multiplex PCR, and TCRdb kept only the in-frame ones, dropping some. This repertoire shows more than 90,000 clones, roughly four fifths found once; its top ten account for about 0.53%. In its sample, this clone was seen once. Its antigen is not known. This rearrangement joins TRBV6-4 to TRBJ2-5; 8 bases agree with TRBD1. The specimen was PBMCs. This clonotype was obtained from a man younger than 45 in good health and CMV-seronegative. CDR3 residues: CASSPDRENYRQYF. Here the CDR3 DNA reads TGTGCCAGCAGTCCGGACAGGGAGAATTATCGTCAGTACTTC.